What follows are 11 T cell receptor beta chains derived from one specimen sequenced in a study of T-cell reconstitution after alpha-beta-depleted transplantation in children. A library of TCRbeta sequences, prepared with unique molecular identifiers, was generated. Using its own MiXCR run on the PCR reads, TCRdb lists one record per CDR3 protein. The sample consists of some 500,000 distinct CDR3 sequences, around 16% of them appearing once. Here the sequenced sample was PBMCs from the stem cell graft donor, taken from the stem cell graft. The receptors come from a human donor who donated a stem cell graft to a child with acute lymphoblastic leukemia.

In this sample, this clonotype turned up a few times. This chain joins TRBV20-1 and TRBJ2-3, with 7 bases matching TRBD2. CDR3 length: 18 amino acids. Germline V gene lookup returns CDR1 DFQATT and CDR2 SNEGSKA (reference sequence). V shed 3 bases and J 1 base; nucleotides not matched to a gene: 16. The CDR3 nucleotides read TGCAGTGCTAGGAGCCCCAAGATCCGGGACTACGGCACAGATACGCAGTATTTT. This encodes CSARSPKIRDYGTDTQYF.

The CDR3 nucleotides are TGCGCCACCATTCTTGCAACTGAAGCTTTCTTT. Protein: CATILATEAFF. This sequence joins TRBV5-1 and TRBJ1-1, with D unclear. CDR1 and CDR2 (germline): SGHRS, YFSETQ. The germline V and J ends were trimmed by 9 bases and 5 bases, with 11 bases remaining between them. The CDR3 covers 11 residues. Complete variable domain (other parts from reference TRBV5-1 and TRBJ1-1): KAGVTQTPRYLIKTRGQQVTLSCSPISGHRSVSWYQQTPGQGLQFLFEYFSETQRNKGNFPGRFSGRQFSNSRSEMNVSTLELGDSALYLCATILATEAFFGQGTRLTVV.

This clonotype was picked up a small number of times. This chain joins TRBV6-5 and TRBJ1-1, with D possibly being TRBD1 (5 bases). The V gene's germline CDR1 is MNHEY and CDR2 SVGAGI. V lost 3 bases, J lost 5 bases, and 13 bases lay in between. The CDR3 sequence is 14 residues long. The CDR3 region is CASSYSGGGTEAFF. The CDR3, as DNA: TGTGCCAGCAGTTATAGTGGGGGTGGGACTGAAGCTTTCTTT.

The chain carries TRBV5-1 and TRBJ2-7, with 10 positions matching TRBD1. The CDR3 totals 15 residues. Germline CDR1 SGHRS, CDR2 YFSETQ. The trim removed 4 bases at V and 0 bases at J, leaving 4 bases unmatched. For the CDR3, the DNA is TGCGCCAGCAGCATTAGGACAGGGGGCTCCTACGAGCAGTACTTC. Its translation is CASSIRTGGSYEQYF.

The chain couples TRBV7-9 to TRBJ2-1, with TRBD1 identical over 8 bases. Trimming cost V 2 bases and J 7 bases; bases outside gene matches: 13. This CDR3 has 17 amino acids. Germline V gene data show CDR1 as SEHNR and CDR2 as FQNEAQ (reference sequence). This CDR3 is CASSLPQDRVVWNEQFF. The CDR3 DNA reads as TGTGCCAGCAGCTTACCACAGGACAGGGTGGTCTGGAATGAGCAGTTCTTC.

This chain links TRBV24-1 with TRBJ2-1; 12 bases map to TRBD2. Trimming removed 4 bases from V and 10 bases from J; junction bases left unmatched: 13. Germline V CDR1 and CDR2: KGHDR, SFDVKD. The CDR3 contains 17 residues. The CDR3 here is CATSDGSMGLAGTEQFF. CDR3 sequence (DNA): TGTGCCACCAGTGACGGCTCCATGGGACTAGCGGGTACAGAGCAGTTCTTC.

The V gene is TRBV4-1, the J gene TRBJ1-5; no definite D call. Trimming stripped 0 bases from V and 9 bases from J, with 12 bases between. Germline V lookup: CDR1 MGHRA, CDR2 YSYEKL. This CDR3 is built from 14 residues. The DNA of the CDR3 is TGCGCCAGCAGCCAAGATGCCTCGGAGGGGCCCCAGCATTTT. Translated, it gives CASSQDASEGPQHF.

The chain employs TRBV2 and TRBJ2-5, with TRBD2 matching over 7 bases. The V segment lost 6 bases and the J segment 4 bases; nucleotides outside the gene matches: 2. CDR3 size: 12 residues. Germline V gives CDR1 SNHLY, CDR2 FYNNEI. DNA of the CDR3: TGTGCCAGCAGGGGGAGGGTAGAGACCCAGTACTTC. Amino acid sequence: CASRGRVETQYF.

The chain carries TRBV10-3 and TRBJ1-1; 7 bases are a match to TRBD1. The CDR3 extends over 14 amino acids. The trim removed 5 bases at V and 1 base at J, leaving 4 bases unmatched. From germline, CDR1 is ENHRY and CDR2 SYGVKD. The CDR3 reads CAISYRGKNTEAFF. In nucleotides, the CDR3 is TGTGCCATCAGTTACAGGGGAAAGAACACTGAAGCTTTCTTT.

This clonotype was observed at least ten times. The chain combines TRBV9 with TRBJ1-3; D ambiguous. In germline, CDR1 is SGDLS, CDR2 YYNGEE. With 2 bases removed from V and 4 bases from J, the gap between germline ends came to 4 bases. This CDR3 comprises 12 residues. CDR3 nucleotide sequence: TGTGCCAGCAGCGTGGGCGGAAACACCATATATTTT. Translation: CASSVGGNTIYF.

The chain combines TRBV29-1 with TRBJ1-1; maybe TRBD1 (5 bases). The CDR3 runs 14 residues. V dropped 6 bases and J dropped 7 bases, with 21 bases sitting between them. CDR1 and CDR2 from the germline V gene are SQVTM and ANQGSEA. In DNA form, the CDR3 reads TGCAGCGTCCCCACGGGGACGGTGGACGTTGAAGCTTTCTTT. It translates to CSVPTGTVDVEAFF.